Presented here are 20 T cell receptor beta chains from one specimen sequenced in a study of identical twins. TCRdb re-called the 5' RACE reads with MiXCR, one entry per CDR3 protein. The sample has 420,000 or so distinct CDR3 sequences, approximately 17% seen once. What was sequenced was naive T cells sorted from blood. The receptors derive from a man aged 50 to 59 in good health.

This chain uses TRBV7-9 with TRBJ2-1; D perhaps matches TRBD2 (6 bases). The CDR3 covers 16 residues. The germline V and J ends were trimmed by 1 base and 4 bases, with 14 bases remaining between them. The germline V gene has CDR1 SEHNR and CDR2 FQNEAQ (reference sequence). The CDR3 nucleotides read TGTGCCAGCAGCTTAGAGGAGGGCGTCAGGTACAATGAGCAGTTCTTC. Its protein product is CASSLEEGVRYNEQFF. Based on the CDR3 plus reference TRBV7-9 and TRBJ2-1, the full variable domain is DTGVSQNPRHKITKRGQNVTFRCDPISEHNRLYWYRQTLGQGPEFLTYFQNEAQLEKSRLLSDRFSAERPKGSFSTLEIQRTEQGDSAMYLCASSLEEGVRYNEQFFGPGTRLTVL.

The rearrangement links TRBV7-8 to TRBJ1-1; D unresolved. This CDR3 has 13 amino acids. Trimming left V 1 base short and J 5 bases short, with 8 bases between. From germline, CDR1 is SGHVS and CDR2 FQNEAQ. DNA for the CDR3: TGTGCCAGCAGCTTAGAACAGAGGACTGAAGCTTTCTTT. Residues: CASSLEQRTEAFF. Combining the CDR3 with reference TRBV7-8 and TRBJ1-1 gives the whole variable domain GAGVSQSPRYKVAKRGQDVALRCDPISGHVSLFWYQQALGQGPEFLTYFQNEAQLDKSGLPSDRFFAERPEGSVSTLKIQRTQQEDSAVYLCASSLEQRTEAFFGQGTRLTVV.

The chain links TRBV6-6 to TRBJ1-2; D is unclear. V lost 2 bases and J lost 8, with 12 bases in between. The germline CDR1 and CDR2 sequences are MNHNY and SVGAGI (reference sequence). The CDR3 loop spans 13 amino acids. CDR3: CASSYIPGEGYTF. The CDR3 DNA follows: TGTGCCAGCAGTTACATCCCGGGAGAGGGCTACACCTTC.

V is TRBV11-1 and J is TRBJ2-7, with TRBD1 matching 7 bases. The CDR3 has 15 amino acids. Germline CDR1 and CDR2: SGHAT and FQDESV (reference sequence). V dropped 1 base and J dropped 3; count of bases not matched to a gene: 6. The CDR3 nucleotides read TGTGCCAGCAGCTTAGGGGGGACAGAGCACTACGAGCAGTACTTC. Protein sequence: CASSLGGTEHYEQYF.

This clonotype came up many times. The chain uses TRBV19 and TRBJ1-1; 7 positions agree with TRBD1. The CDR3 sequence is 12 residues long. CDR1 is LNHDA and CDR2 is SQIVND in the germline V gene (reference sequence). V shed 10 bases, J shed 11 bases, and the junction held 13 bases outside the gene matches. In nucleotides, the CDR3 is TGTGCCACGCACGACAGGGCTCGCGGGGCTTTCTTT. Translation: CATHDRARGAFF. Combining the CDR3 with reference TRBV19 and TRBJ1-1 gives the whole variable domain DGGITQSPKYLFRKEGQNVTLSCEQNLNHDAMYWYRQDPGQGLRLIYYSQIVNDFQKGDIAEGYSVSREKKESFPLTVTSAQKNPTAFYLCATHDRARGAFFGQGTRLTVV.

Many counts were recorded for this clonotype. This chain joins TRBV29-1 and TRBJ2-5; D is perhaps TRBD1 or TRBD2 (6 bases each). CDR3 length: 14 residues. In germline, CDR1 is SQVTM, CDR2 ANQGSEA. V lost 3 bases, J lost 4 bases, and 15 bases lay in between. In DNA, the CDR3 is TGCAGCGTTGATGGGTCACGGGGGCGAGAGACCCAGTACTTC. Amino acids: CSVDGSRGRETQYF.

This clonotype was seen only once. V usage is TRBV7-2 and J usage is TRBJ2-7, with 10 bases fitting TRBD2. The CDR3 has 15 residues. The trim removed 6 bases at V and 2 bases at J, leaving 7 bases unmatched. Germline V gene lookup returns CDR1 SGHTA and CDR2 FQGNSA. CDR3 sequence: CASSPVSGGAYEQYF. The DNA for the CDR3 is TGTGCCAGCAGTCCGGTGAGCGGGGGGGCCTACGAGCAGTACTTC.

V usage is TRBV20-1 and J usage is TRBJ2-7; 11 bases align to TRBD2. This CDR3 comprises 14 residues. Germline-derived CDR1 and CDR2 are DFQATT and SNEGSKA (reference sequence). With V trimmed by 5 bases and J by 3 bases, 6 bases remained unmatched. The DNA of the CDR3 is TGCAGTGCTCCCTCAGGACTAGCGGGCTACGAGCAGTACTTC. Translation gives CSAPSGLAGYEQYF.

The gene calls are TRBV12-3 or TRBV12-4 and TRBJ2-5; TRBD1 agrees at 7 bases. J was trimmed by 1 base and V by 5 bases; bases with no gene match: 4. The CDR3 runs to 14 residues. The CDR3: CASSGDSSQETQYF. In nucleotides, the CDR3 is TGTGCCAGCAGTGGGGACAGCTCCCAAGAGACCCAGTACTTC.

This CDR3 reads CARHSVRANEQFF. CDR3 DNA: TGTGCCAGACATTCCGTCCGGGCCAATGAGCAGTTCTTC. This chain uses TRBV2 with TRBJ2-1; no clear D. CDR1 is SNHLY, CDR2 FYNNEI, per germline. The V end lost 9 bases, the J end lost 6 bases, and 15 bases lay between the germline ends. This CDR3 is 13 amino acids long.

This clonotype was seen ten or more times. The gene calls are TRBV20-1 and TRBJ2-2; a weak D match, TRBD2 (8 bases). The CDR3 sequence is 18 residues long. Germline values: CDR1 DFQATT, CDR2 SNEGSKA (reference sequence). Trimming removed 4 bases from V and 4 bases from J, with 25 bases in between. CDR3 in DNA: TGCAGTGCTAAGTGGGCAGGGGGAGTCGCGGGAGGCACCGGGGAGCTGTTTTTT. Residues: CSAKWAGGVAGGTGELFF.

The chain recombines TRBV6-5 with TRBJ1-5; no reliable D call. The germline V gene has CDR1 MNHEY and CDR2 SVGAGI. The CDR3 totals 15 residues. Deletions cut 0 bases from V and 0 bases from J, with 6 bases between. CDR3 in amino acids: CASSYSYRSNQPQHF. The CDR3 DNA is TGTGCCAGCAGTTACTCATACCGTAGCAATCAGCCCCAGCATTTT.

The genes are TRBV25-1 and TRBJ2-7; 7 nucleotides align to TRBD1. CDR1 is MGHDK and CDR2 is SYGVNS in the germline V gene. V lost 4 bases, J lost 6 bases, and 12 bases stayed unmatched. There are 15 residues in the CDR3. This CDR3 reads CASSVSGTARGEQYF. The CDR3 nucleotides are TGTGCCAGCAGTGTCTCCGGGACAGCGAGGGGCGAGCAGTACTTC.

In this sample, this clonotype turned up many times. V and J are TRBV20-1 and TRBJ2-7, with 9 nucleotides matching TRBD2. The ends lost 0 bases at V and 6 bases at J; junction bases unmatched: 12. The length of the CDR3 is 16 residues. The V gene's germline CDR1 is DFQATT and CDR2 SNEGSKA (reference sequence). The CDR3 sequence: CSARDWGRRGGSEQYF. CDR3 in DNA: TGCAGTGCTAGAGATTGGGGCAGGCGGGGGGGCTCCGAGCAGTACTTC.

This clonotype was seen ten or more times. The genes are TRBV5-4 and TRBJ1-1; no clear D. Germline V gene data show CDR1 as SGHNT and CDR2 as YYREEE (reference sequence). The CDR3 length is 13 residues. The germline V and J ends were trimmed by 7 bases and 4 bases, with 14 bases remaining between them. CDR3 bases: TGTGCCAGCGAACGGGGTGCGGGCACTGAAGCTTTCTTT. Amino acid sequence: CASERGAGTEAFF.

J is TRBJ2-1 and V is TRBV6-2 or TRBV6-3, with TRBD2 identical over 7 bases. The germline V gene encodes CDR1 MNHEY and CDR2 SVGEGT. This CDR3 contains 19 residues. V shed 6 bases and J 0 bases; nucleotides not matched to a gene: 17. CDR3 nucleotides: TGTGCCAGCAGCGACCGCGGATACCGGGGCGGGGGCTCCTACAATGAGCAGTTCTTC. It translates to CASSDRGYRGGGSYNEQFF.

This clonotype was observed many times. The chain recombines TRBV20-1 with TRBJ2-4, with D maybe TRBD1 (7 bases). Trimming removed 4 bases from V and 1 base from J, with 20 bases in between. The CDR3 sequence is 17 residues long. Germline V gene sequence: CDR1 DFQATT, CDR2 SNEGSKA (reference sequence). The CDR3 DNA is TGCAGTGCTAAATACCCGGCAGGGGGGAGCGCCAAAAACATTCAGTACTTC. The encoded protein is CSAKYPAGGSAKNIQYF.

V gene TRBV5-1 combines with J gene TRBJ2-7; 8 positions match TRBD2. From germline, CDR1 is SGHRS and CDR2 YFSETQ. Losses at the gene ends were 5 bases for V and 2 bases for J; bases not matched to a gene: 9. The CDR3 is 15 amino acids. This chain's CDR3 is CASRSLTSAAYEQYF. The CDR3 DNA reads as TGCGCCAGCAGAAGCCTGACTAGCGCAGCCTACGAGCAGTACTTC. The variable domain in full, with the rest retrieved from reference TRBV5-1 and TRBJ2-7, is KAGVTQTPRYLIKTRGQQVTLSCSPISGHRSVSWYQQTPGQGLQFLFEYFSETQRNKGNFPGRFSGRQFSNSRSEMNVSTLELGDSALYLCASRSLTSAAYEQYFGPGTRLTVT.

The CDR3 region has the DNA TGCAGTGCTGGACGGGGACAGGGGGGAAATCAGCCCCAGCATTTT. Protein: CSAGRGQGGNQPQHF. V usage is TRBV20-1 and J usage is TRBJ1-5; 11 bases are a match to TRBD1. The germline V gene encodes CDR1 DFQATT and CDR2 SNEGSKA (reference sequence). The CDR3 consists of 15 residues. V lost 5 bases to trimming and J lost 4 bases; unmatched junction nucleotides: 7.

The gene calls are TRBV7-2 and TRBJ1-1; D possibly corresponds to TRBD1 (5 bases). Germline values: CDR1 SGHTA, CDR2 FQGNSA. V dropped 11 bases and J dropped 2 bases, with 18 bases sitting between them. The CDR3 totals 14 residues. The CDR3: CAGQRGRANTEAFF. The CDR3 nucleotides read TGTGCCGGACAAAGGGGCAGGGCTAACACTGAAGCTTTCTTT.